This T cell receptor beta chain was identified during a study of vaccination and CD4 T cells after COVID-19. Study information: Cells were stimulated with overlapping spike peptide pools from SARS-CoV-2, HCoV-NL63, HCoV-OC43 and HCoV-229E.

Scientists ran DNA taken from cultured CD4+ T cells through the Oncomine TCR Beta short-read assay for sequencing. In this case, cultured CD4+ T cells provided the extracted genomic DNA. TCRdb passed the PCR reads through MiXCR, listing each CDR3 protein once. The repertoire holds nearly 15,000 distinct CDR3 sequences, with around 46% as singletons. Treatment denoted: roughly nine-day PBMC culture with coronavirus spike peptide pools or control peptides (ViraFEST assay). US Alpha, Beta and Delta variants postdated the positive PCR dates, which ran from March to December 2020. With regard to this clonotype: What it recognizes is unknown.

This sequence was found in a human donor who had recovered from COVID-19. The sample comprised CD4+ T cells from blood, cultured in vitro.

The CDR3 coding sequence is TGTGCCAGCAGTCCGATCGGGACAGGGGAAAATTCACCCCTCCACTTT. It is translated as CASSPIGTGENSPLHF. The chain is built from TRBV6-1 and TRBJ1-6, with TRBD1 matching 10 bases. The J segment lost 7 bases and the V segment lost 5 bases, leaving 8 bases of the junction unmatched. The CDR3 covers 16 residues. Germline V gene lookup returns CDR1 MNHNS and CDR2 SASEGT.